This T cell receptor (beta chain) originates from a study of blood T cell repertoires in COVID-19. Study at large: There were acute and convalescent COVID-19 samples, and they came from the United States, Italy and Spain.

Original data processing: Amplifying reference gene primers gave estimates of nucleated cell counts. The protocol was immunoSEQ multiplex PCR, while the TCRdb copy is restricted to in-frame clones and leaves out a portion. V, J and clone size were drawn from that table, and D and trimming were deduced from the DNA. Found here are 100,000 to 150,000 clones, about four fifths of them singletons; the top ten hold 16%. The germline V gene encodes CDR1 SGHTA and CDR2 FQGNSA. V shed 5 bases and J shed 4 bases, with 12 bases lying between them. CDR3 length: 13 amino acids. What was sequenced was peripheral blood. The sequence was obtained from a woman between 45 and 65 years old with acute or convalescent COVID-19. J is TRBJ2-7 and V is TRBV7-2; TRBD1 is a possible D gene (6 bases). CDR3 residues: CASSVEQGYEQYF. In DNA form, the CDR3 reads TGTGCCAGCAGCGTAGAACAGGGTTACGAGCAGTACTTC.